This passage covers 17 T cell receptor beta chains from one sample sequenced in a study of T cell changes during pregnancy in multiple sclerosis. Produced via immunoSEQ multiplex PCR; TCRdb's table is partial and in-frame only. The sample has roughly 42,000 clones; 90% to 95% are singletons. The sample in question was CD8+ T cells from peripheral blood mononuclear cells, obtained in the third trimester of pregnancy. These receptors all stem from a female donor with multiple sclerosis, enrolled in a pregnancy study.

This clone was detected once. The chain has TRBV27 and TRBJ2-7, with TRBD1 matching over 10 bases. Germline loops: CDR1 MNHEY, CDR2 SMNVEV (reference sequence). This CDR3 comprises 15 residues. V was pared by 4 bases and J by 0 bases, with 3 bases of the junction left unmatched. The CDR3 here is CASSWTGGNSYEQYF. The DNA of the CDR3 is TGTGCCAGCAGTTGGACAGGGGGAAACTCCTACGAGCAGTACTTC.

This clone was detected once. The rearrangement joins TRBV30 to TRBJ2-3; TRBD2 matches at 8 bases. Trimming removed 2 bases from V and 2 bases from J; junction bases left unmatched: 6. This CDR3 has 15 residues. Germline values: CDR1 GTSNPN, CDR2 SVGIG (reference sequence). The chain's CDR3 is CAWSPGLAHTDTQYF. CDR3 nucleotide sequence: TGTGCCTGGAGTCCCGGACTAGCCCACACAGATACGCAGTATTTT. Based on the CDR3 plus reference TRBV30 and TRBJ2-3, the full variable domain is SQTIHQWPATLVQPVGSPLSLECTVEGTSNPNLYWYRQAAGRGLQLLFYSVGIGQISSEVPQNLSASRPQDRQFILSSKKLLLSDSGFYLCAWSPGLAHTDTQYFGPGTRLTVL.

The chain links TRBV7-9 to TRBJ1-4; TRBD1 might be the D (5 bases). Germline-derived CDR1 and CDR2 are SEHNR and FQNEAQ (reference sequence). Trimming removed 4 bases from V and 2 bases from J, with 11 bases in between. This CDR3 spans 15 amino acids. CDR3 sequence reads: CASSSRDSTNEKLFF. The CDR3 DNA reads as TGTGCCAGCAGCTCCCGGGACTCCACTAATGAAAAACTGTTTTTT.

This rearrangement joins TRBV28 to TRBJ2-5; no clear D. In germline, CDR1 is MDHEN, CDR2 SYDVKM. V gave up 6 bases and J gave up 3 bases, with 20 bases separating them. The CDR3 consists of 16 residues. CDR3 amino acids: CASSRRPVYMEETQYF. The DNA of the CDR3 is TGTGCCAGCAGCCGGAGACCCGTCTACATGGAAGAGACCCAGTACTTC. Based on the CDR3 plus reference TRBV28 and TRBJ2-5, the full variable domain is DVKVTQSSRYLVKRTGEKVFLECVQDMDHENMFWYRQDPGLGLRLIYFSYDVKMKEKGDIPEGYSVSREKKERFSLILESASTNQTSMYLCASSRRPVYMEETQYFGPGTRLLVL.

The chain uses TRBV9 and TRBJ2-5; D is unclear. The J call could be wrong; TRBJ2-7 is a better fit for the DNA end. There are 14 residues in the CDR3. Germline V gene sequence: CDR1 SGDLS, CDR2 YYNGEE. CDR3 in amino acids: CASSPGGGNYEQYF. CDR3 coding DNA: TGTGCCAGCAGCCCCGGCGGCGGAAACTACGAGCAGTACTTC.

The chain is built from TRBV6-4 and TRBJ2-3, with 10 bases fitting TRBD2. Germline trimming cut 6 bases from V and 2 bases from J; bases unmatched to any gene: 5. Germline V gene sequence: CDR1 MRHNA, CDR2 SNTAGT. The CDR3 spans 15 residues. This CDR3 reads CASSVSGGNTDTQYF. DNA of the CDR3: TGTGCCAGCAGCGTTAGCGGGGGGAACACAGATACGCAGTATTTT.

This rearrangement joins TRBV5-4 to TRBJ2-1, with 9 nucleotides matching TRBD1. V was clipped by 7 bases and J by 4 bases; unmatched bases: 6. This CDR3 comprises 14 residues. Germline-derived CDR1 and CDR2 are SGHNT and YYREEE (reference sequence). The CDR3 loop reads CASETQGAYNEQFF. The DNA for the CDR3 is TGTGCCAGCGAAACACAGGGGGCGTACAATGAGCAGTTCTTC.

This chain uses TRBV6-5 with TRBJ2-7, with D perhaps matching TRBD1 (5 bases). CDR1 and CDR2 (germline): MNHEY, SVGAGI. Trimming removed 6 bases at V and 3 bases at J, with 9 bases between. CDR3 length equals 12 residues. The CDR3 DNA reads as TGTGCCAGCAGCTTCGACAGCTACGAGCAGTACTTC. Translating gives CASSFDSYEQYF.

Only one count was recorded for this clone. The gene calls are TRBV18 and TRBJ2-1; D is undetermined. This CDR3 contains 12 residues. Trimming took 3 bases from V and 10 from J, leaving 10 bases between them. Germline V gene data show CDR1 as KGHSH and CDR2 as LQKENI. The CDR3 DNA sequence: TGTGCCAGCTCACCCCAAGACTCGGAGCAGTTCTTC. Protein product: CASSPQDSEQFF.

The chain employs TRBV5-6 and TRBJ2-5; 10 nucleotides line up with TRBD1. The CDR3 runs to 15 residues. Germline CDR1 SGHDT, CDR2 YYEEEE. With V trimmed by 0 bases and J by 7 bases, 6 bases remained unmatched. CDR3 DNA sequence: TGTGCCAGCAGCTTGGAGGGACAGGGGTTAGGGACCCAGTACTTC. It is translated as CASSLEGQGLGTQYF.

The V and J genes are TRBV7-9 and TRBJ2-5; 15 bases align to TRBD2. The CDR3 runs to 18 residues. The ends lost 5 bases at V and 1 base at J; junction bases unmatched: 8. In germline, CDR1 is SEHNR, CDR2 FQNEAQ (reference sequence). CDR3 in amino acids: CASSPGTSGGYLQETQYF. The CDR3 region has the DNA TGTGCCAGCAGCCCCGGGACTAGCGGGGGGTACCTCCAAGAGACCCAGTACTTC.

The V gene is TRBV6-1, the J gene TRBJ2-7; D may be TRBD2 (6 bases). Germline assignment: CDR1 MNHNS and CDR2 SASEGT. CDR3 length: 15 amino acids. V gave up 2 bases and J gave up 4 bases, with 15 bases separating them. The CDR3 DNA sequence: TGTGCCAGCAGTGAATGGGCTAGCGAGAATTACGAGCAGTACTTC. Translation: CASSEWASENYEQYF.

This chain links TRBV6-1 with TRBJ2-3; 8 bases match TRBD1. Unmatched junction bases numbered 1, after V lost 1 base and J lost 4 bases. The CDR3 runs 14 residues. Germline CDR1 and CDR2: MNHNS and SASEGT. Here the CDR3 DNA reads TGTGCCAGCAGTGAAGGGACAGGGTCAGATACGCAGTATTTT. This translates into CASSEGTGSDTQYF.

This clone was recorded only once. The gene calls are TRBV4-3 and TRBJ2-2; D call uncertain. This CDR3 is built from 16 residues. CDR1 and CDR2 from the germline V gene are LGHNA and YSLEER. Trimming took 0 bases from V and 5 from J, leaving 13 bases between them. The CDR3 spells CASSQESQLFTGELFF. The DNA of the CDR3 is TGCGCCAGCAGCCAAGAATCCCAACTTTTTACCGGGGAGCTGTTTTTT.

The CDR3: CAISEPPQGVVHQPQHF. The CDR3 DNA is TGTGCCATCAGTGAGCCCCCCCAGGGGGTGGTTCATCAGCCCCAGCATTTT. V is TRBV10-3 and J is TRBJ1-5; 7 positions agree with TRBD1. With V trimmed by 2 bases and J by 5 bases, 12 bases remained unmatched. CDR3 length: 17 residues. The germline V gene has CDR1 ENHRY and CDR2 SYGVKD.

The V gene is TRBV19, the J gene TRBJ1-5; TRBD1 might be the D (5 bases). The V gene's germline CDR1 is LNHDA and CDR2 SQIVND (reference sequence). Trimming left V 5 bases short and J 3 bases short, with 14 bases between. The CDR3 runs to 15 residues. CDR3 sequence reads: CASSPIREDNQPQHF. The CDR3 DNA sequence: TGTGCCAGTAGTCCGATCAGGGAGGACAATCAGCCCCAGCATTTT. Full variable domain (outside the CDR3, taken from reference TRBV19 and TRBJ1-5): DGGITQSPKYLFRKEGQNVTLSCEQNLNHDAMYWYRQDPGQGLRLIYYSQIVNDFQKGDIAEGYSVSREKKESFPLTVTSAQKNPTAFYLCASSPIREDNQPQHFGDGTRLSIL.

The chain uses TRBV7-8 and TRBJ2-3, with TRBD1 matching over 10 bases. This CDR3 region has 16 residues. Trimming cost V 1 base and J 5 bases; bases outside gene matches: 6. Germline V gene lookup returns CDR1 SGHVS and CDR2 FQNEAQ. The CDR3: CASSLGGQGLKDTQYF. The CDR3 DNA sequence: TGTGCCAGCAGCTTAGGGGGACAGGGGTTGAAAGATACGCAGTATTTT.